This T cell receptor (beta chain) was identified during a study of shared clonotypes between healthy human individuals. Per germline, CDR1 LNHNV and CDR2 YYDKDF (reference sequence). Trimming removed 5 bases at V and 7 bases at J, with 20 bases between. The CDR3 is 15 amino acids. General study results and limits: Among non-shared clonotypes, generation probabilities were lower than among those shared by all four donors.

Produced via immunoSEQ multiplex PCR; TCRdb's table is partial and in-frame only. The profile covers a few million clones, with 90% to 97% appearing a single time and 0.1% to 0.15% taken by the ten largest. This clone was counted once. Its antigen is still unknown. Material: naive CD4+ T cells sorted from blood. Subset of the sample: CD45RA+ positively selected. This chain joins TRBV15 and TRBJ1-2; D gene ambiguous. This TCR came from a man aged 18 to 35 in good health. CDR3 loop: CATSGPLRGSAGYTF. For the CDR3, the DNA is TGTGCCACCAGCGGTCCTTTGCGGGGATCGGCTGGCTACACCTTC.